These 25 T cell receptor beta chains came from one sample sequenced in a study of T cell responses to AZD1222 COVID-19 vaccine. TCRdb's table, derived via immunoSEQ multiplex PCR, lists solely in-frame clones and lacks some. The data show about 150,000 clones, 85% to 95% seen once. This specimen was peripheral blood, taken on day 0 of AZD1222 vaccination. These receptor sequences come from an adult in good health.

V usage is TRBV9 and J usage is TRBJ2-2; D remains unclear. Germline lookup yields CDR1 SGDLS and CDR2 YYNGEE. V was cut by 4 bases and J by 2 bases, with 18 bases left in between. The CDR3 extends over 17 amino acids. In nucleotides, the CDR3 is TGTGCCAGCAGCCCCCAGGCGATTGACACTAACACCGGGGAGCTGTTTTTT. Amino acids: CASSPQAIDTNTGELFF. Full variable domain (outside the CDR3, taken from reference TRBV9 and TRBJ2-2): DSGVTQTPKHLITATGQRVTLRCSPRSGDLSVYWYQQSLDQGLQFLIQYYNGEERAKGNILERFSAQQFPDLHSELNLSSLELGDSALYFCASSPQAIDTNTGELFFGEGSRLTVL.

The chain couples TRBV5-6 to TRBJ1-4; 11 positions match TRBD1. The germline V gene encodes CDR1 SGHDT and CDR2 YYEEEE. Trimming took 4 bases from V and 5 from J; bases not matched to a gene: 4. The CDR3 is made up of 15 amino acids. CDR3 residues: CASSRRTGGNEKLFF. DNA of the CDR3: TGTGCCAGCAGCCGTAGGACAGGGGGCAATGAAAAACTGTTTTTT.

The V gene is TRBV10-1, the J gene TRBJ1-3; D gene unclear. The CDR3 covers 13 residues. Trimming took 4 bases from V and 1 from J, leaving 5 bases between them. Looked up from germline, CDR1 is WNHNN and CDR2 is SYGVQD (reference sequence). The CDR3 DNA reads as TGCGCCAGCAGTGTCCGATCTGGAAACACCATATATTTT. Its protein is CASSVRSGNTIYF.

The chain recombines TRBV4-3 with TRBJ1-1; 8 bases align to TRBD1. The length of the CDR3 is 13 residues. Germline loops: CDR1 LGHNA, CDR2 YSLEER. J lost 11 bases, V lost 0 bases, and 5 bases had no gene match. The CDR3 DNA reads TGCGCCAGCAGCCAAGATCAGGGGGCGCGGGCTTTCTTT. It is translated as CASSQDQGARAFF.

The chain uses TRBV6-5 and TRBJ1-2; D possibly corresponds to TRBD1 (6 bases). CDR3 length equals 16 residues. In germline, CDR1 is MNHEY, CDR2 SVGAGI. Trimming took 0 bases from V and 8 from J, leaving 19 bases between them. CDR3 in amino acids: CASSYSMGGSFAGYTF. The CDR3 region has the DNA TGTGCCAGCAGTTACTCGATGGGGGGCTCATTCGCGGGCTACACCTTC.

The CDR3 DNA follows: TGTGCCAGCTCACCCGGGGAGATGCGAGGCGAAAAACTGTTTTTT. Translation: CASSPGEMRGEKLFF. The gene calls are TRBV18 and TRBJ1-4; D call uncertain. Germline-derived CDR1 and CDR2 are KGHSH and LQKENI. The CDR3 runs 15 residues. Deletions cut 3 bases from V and 8 bases from J, with 16 bases between.

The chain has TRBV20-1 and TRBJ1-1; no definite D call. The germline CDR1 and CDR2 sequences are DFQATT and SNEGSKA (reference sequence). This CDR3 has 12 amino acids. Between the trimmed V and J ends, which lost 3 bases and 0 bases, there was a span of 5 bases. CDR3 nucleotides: TGCAGTGCTAGTCTTATGAACACTGAAGCTTTCTTT. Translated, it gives CSASLMNTEAFF.

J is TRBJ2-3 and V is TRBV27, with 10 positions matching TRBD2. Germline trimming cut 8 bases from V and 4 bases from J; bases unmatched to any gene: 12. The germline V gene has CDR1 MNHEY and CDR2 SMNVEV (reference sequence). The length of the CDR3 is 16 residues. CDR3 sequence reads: CASSSPSGGAPDTQYF. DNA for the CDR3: TGTGCCAGCTCGAGCCCCAGCGGGGGGGCCCCAGATACGCAGTATTTT.

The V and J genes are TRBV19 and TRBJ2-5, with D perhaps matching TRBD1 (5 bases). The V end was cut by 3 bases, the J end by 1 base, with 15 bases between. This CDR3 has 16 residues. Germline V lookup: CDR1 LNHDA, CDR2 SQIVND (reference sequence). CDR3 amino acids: CASSIRARQTQETQYF. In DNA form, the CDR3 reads TGTGCCAGTAGTATTCGGGCCAGACAGACCCAAGAGACCCAGTACTTC.

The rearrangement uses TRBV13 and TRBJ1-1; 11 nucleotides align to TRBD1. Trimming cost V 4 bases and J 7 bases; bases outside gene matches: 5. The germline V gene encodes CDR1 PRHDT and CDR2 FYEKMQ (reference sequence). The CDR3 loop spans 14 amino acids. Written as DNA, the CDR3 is TGTGCCAGCAGCTCGGACAGGGGGCGGTTTGAAGCTTTCTTT. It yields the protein CASSSDRGRFEAFF. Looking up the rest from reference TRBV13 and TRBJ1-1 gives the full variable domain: AAGVIQSPRHLIKEKRETATLKCYPIPRHDTVYWYQQGPGQDPQFLISFYEKMQSDKGSIPDRFSAQQFSDYHSELNMSSLELGDSALYFCASSSDRGRFEAFFGQGTRLTVV.

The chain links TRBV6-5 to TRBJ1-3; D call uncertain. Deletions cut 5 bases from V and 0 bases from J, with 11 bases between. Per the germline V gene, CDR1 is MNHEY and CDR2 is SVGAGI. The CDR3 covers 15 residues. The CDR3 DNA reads TGTGCCAGCAGTCAGACGGACGGCTCTGGAAACACCATATATTTT. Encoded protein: CASSQTDGSGNTIYF.

CDR3 bases: TGTGCCAGCAGCCCAGGACTAGCGGGGACTCTCGAGCAGTTCTTC. It translates to CASSPGLAGTLEQFF. This sequence joins TRBV14 and TRBJ2-1, with TRBD2 matching 12 bases. CDR3 length: 15 residues. Germline V gives CDR1 SGHDN, CDR2 FVKESK. V gave up 4 bases and J gave up 10 bases; unmatched junction bases: 8.

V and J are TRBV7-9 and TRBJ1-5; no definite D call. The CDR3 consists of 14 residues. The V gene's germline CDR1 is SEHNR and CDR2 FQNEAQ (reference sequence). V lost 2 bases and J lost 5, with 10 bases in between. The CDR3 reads CASSLSYGDQPQHF. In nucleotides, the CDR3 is TGTGCCAGCAGCTTAAGCTACGGCGATCAGCCCCAGCATTTT.

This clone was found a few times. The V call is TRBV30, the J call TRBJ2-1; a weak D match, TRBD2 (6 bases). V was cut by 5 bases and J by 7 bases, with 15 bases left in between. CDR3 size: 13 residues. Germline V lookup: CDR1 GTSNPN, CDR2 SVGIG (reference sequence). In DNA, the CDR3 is TGTGCCTGGGATCGGGTTCGGGGGAATGAGCAGTTCTTC. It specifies CAWDRVRGNEQFF.

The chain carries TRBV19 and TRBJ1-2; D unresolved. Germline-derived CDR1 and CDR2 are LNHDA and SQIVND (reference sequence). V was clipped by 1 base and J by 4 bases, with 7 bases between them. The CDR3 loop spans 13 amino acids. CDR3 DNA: TGTGCCAGTAGTATAGGGCGGGCCTATGGCTACACCTTC. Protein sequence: CASSIGRAYGYTF.

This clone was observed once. The CDR3 DNA is TGTGCCACCAGCAGATCGACGTCCCCTAATCAGCCCCAGCATTTT. Residues: CATSRSTSPNQPQHF. The J gene is TRBJ1-5, the V gene TRBV15; D not resolved. Germline CDR1 LNHNV, CDR2 YYDKDF (reference sequence). This CDR3 region has 15 residues. Trimming removed 2 bases from V and 4 bases from J, with 12 bases in between.

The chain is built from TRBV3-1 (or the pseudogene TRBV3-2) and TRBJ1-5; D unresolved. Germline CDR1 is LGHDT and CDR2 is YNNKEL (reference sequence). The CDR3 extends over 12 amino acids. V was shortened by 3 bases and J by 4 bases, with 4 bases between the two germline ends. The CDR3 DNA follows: TGTGCCAGCAGCCATGGTAATCAGCCCCAGCATTTT. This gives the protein CASSHGNQPQHF.

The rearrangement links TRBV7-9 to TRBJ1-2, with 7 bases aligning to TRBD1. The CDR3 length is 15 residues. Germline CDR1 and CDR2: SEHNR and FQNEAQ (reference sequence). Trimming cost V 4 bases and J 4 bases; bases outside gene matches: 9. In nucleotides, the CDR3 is TGTGCCAGCAGCTCCTCGTCAGGGGGGACCTATGGCTACACCTTC. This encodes CASSSSSGGTYGYTF.

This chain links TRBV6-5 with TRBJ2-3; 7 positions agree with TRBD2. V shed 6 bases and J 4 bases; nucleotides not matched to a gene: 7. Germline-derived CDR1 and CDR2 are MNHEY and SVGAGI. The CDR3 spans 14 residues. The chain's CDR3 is CASSWTSGSDTQYF. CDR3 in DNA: TGTGCCAGCAGCTGGACTAGTGGTTCAGATACGCAGTATTTT.

The CDR3 DNA sequence: TGTGCCAGCAGGAAAGGGGGGACAATATACGAAAAACTGTTTTTT. Its protein is CASRKGGTIYEKLFF. The chain combines TRBV7-2 with TRBJ1-4; perhaps TRBD1 as D (6 bases). Germline CDR1 reads SGHTA; CDR2 reads FQGNSA. Deletions cut 6 bases from V and 8 bases from J, with 19 bases between. The CDR3 totals 15 residues.

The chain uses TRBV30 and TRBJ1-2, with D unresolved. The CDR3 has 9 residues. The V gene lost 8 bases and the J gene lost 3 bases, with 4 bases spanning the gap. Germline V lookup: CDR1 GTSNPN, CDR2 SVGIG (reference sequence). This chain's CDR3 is CAGDYGYTF. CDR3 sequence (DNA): TGTGCCGGAGACTATGGCTACACCTTC.

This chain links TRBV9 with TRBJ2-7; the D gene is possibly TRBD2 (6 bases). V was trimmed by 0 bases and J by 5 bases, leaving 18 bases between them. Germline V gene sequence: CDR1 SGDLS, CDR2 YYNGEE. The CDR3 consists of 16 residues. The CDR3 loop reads CASSVGAGLRLNEQYF. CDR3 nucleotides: TGTGCCAGCAGCGTAGGCGCGGGACTCAGGCTAAACGAGCAGTACTTC.

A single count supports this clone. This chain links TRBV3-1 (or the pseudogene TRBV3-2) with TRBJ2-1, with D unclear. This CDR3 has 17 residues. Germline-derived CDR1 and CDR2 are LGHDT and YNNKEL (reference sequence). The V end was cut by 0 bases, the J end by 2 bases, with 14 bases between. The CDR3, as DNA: TGTGCCAGCAGCCAAGATCGTACCCCCGGGCCCTACAATGAGCAGTTCTTC. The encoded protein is CASSQDRTPGPYNEQFF.

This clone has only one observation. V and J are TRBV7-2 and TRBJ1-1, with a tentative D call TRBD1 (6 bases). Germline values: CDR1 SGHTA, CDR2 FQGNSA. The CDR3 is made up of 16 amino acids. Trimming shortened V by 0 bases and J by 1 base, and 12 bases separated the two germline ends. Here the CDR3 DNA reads TGTGCCAGCAGCTTAGCAGGGGGGTATGGGAACACTGAAGCTTTCTTT. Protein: CASSLAGGYGNTEAFF.

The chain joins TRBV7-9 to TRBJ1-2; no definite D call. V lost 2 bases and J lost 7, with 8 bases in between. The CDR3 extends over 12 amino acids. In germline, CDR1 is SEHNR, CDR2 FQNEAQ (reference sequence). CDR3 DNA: TGTGCCAGCAGCTTAATGGCCCGTGGCTACACCTTC. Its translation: CASSLMARGYTF.